This T cell receptor (beta chain) comes out of a study of CD8 T cells in Susac syndrome. RNA in amounts of about 0.5 to 1 ug was reverse transcribed with random hexamers. Using its own MiXCR run on the immunoSEQ multiplex PCR reads, TCRdb lists one record per CDR3 protein. The profile shows about 110,000 distinct CDR3 sequences, about 95% of them singletons. Study-level findings and limits: The authors acknowledged that their TCR sequencing and HLA analysis involved a relatively small number of individuals.

Concerning this clonotype itself: Its matching antigen is unknown.

Trimming cost V 0 bases and J 7 bases, with 10 bases left between them. Germline V CDR1 and CDR2: DFQATT, SNEGSKA (reference sequence). The CDR3 covers 13 residues. The V and J genes are TRBV20-1 and TRBJ2-4; D possibly corresponds to TRBD1 (5 bases). The sequence was collected from a human donor in good health. Source material: CD4+ T cells from PBMCs. CDR3 residues: CSARDQGWNIQYF. CDR3 sequence (DNA): TGCAGTGCTAGAGATCAGGGTTGGAACATTCAGTACTTC.